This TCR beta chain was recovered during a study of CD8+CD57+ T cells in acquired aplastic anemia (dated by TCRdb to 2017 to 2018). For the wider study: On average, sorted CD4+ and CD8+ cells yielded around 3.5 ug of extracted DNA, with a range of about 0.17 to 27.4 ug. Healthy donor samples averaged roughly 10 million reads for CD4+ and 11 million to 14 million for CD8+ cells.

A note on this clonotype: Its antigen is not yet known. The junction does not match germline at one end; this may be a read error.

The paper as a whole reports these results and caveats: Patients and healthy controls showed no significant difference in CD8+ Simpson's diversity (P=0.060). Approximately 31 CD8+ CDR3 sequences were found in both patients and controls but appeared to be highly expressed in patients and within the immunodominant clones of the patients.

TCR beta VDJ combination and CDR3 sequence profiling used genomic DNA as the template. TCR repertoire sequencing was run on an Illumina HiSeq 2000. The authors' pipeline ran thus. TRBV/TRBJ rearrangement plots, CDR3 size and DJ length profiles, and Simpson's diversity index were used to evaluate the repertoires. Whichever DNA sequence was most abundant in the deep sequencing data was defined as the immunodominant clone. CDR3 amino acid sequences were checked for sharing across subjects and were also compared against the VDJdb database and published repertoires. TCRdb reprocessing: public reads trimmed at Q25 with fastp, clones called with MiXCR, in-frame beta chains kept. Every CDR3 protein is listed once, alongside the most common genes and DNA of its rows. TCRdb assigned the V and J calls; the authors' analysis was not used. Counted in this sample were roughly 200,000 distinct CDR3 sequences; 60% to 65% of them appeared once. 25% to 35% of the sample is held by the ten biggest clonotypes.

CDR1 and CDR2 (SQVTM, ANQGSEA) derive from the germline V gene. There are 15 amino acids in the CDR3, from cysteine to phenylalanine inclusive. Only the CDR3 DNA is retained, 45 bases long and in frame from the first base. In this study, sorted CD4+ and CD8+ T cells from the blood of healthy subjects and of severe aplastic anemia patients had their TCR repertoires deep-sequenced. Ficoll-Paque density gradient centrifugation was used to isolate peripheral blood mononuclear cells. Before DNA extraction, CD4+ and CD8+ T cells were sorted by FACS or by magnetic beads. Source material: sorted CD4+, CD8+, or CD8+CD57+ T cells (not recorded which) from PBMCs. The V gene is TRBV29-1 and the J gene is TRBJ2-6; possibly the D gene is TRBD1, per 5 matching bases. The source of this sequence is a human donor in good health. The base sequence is TGCAGCGTTGGACTCAGGGTTGATGGGGCCAACGTCCTGGCTTTC. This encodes CSVGLRVDGANVLAF.